These 6 T cell receptor beta chains were sequenced from one sample in a study of blood T cells in healthy people across ages. Sample-barcoded 5' priming and a J-beta primer mix drove a second PCR of about 6 to 11 cycles. Each CDR3 protein gets one entry after TCRdb re-called the 5' RACE reads with MiXCR. The table shows approximately 1,000,000 distinct CDR3 sequences, with 40% to 50% occurring only once. The source material was blood. The receptors were gathered from a woman aged 60-75 years in good health.

The rearrangement uses TRBV3-1 and TRBJ2-6, with D hard to call. Germline-derived CDR1 and CDR2 are LGHDT and YNNKEL (reference sequence). This CDR3 comprises 18 residues. Trimming pared 4 bases from V and 4 bases from J, leaving 20 bases between. This chain's CDR3 is CASSPPGPGLSGANVLTF. The CDR3 coding sequence is TGTGCCAGCAGCCCCCCCGGCCCCGGGCTCTCCGGGGCCAACGTCCTGACTTTC.

J is TRBJ1-2 and V is TRBV2; 11 bases agree with TRBD1. This CDR3 has 14 residues. Unmatched junction bases numbered 7, after V lost 6 bases and J lost 7 bases. Germline assignment: CDR1 SNHLY and CDR2 FYNNEI. CDR3 DNA sequence: TGTGCCAGCAGATACGGACAGGGGGCGCGTGGCTACACCTTC. Translating gives CASRYGQGARGYTF.

V is TRBV12-3 or TRBV12-4 and J is TRBJ2-1, with 12 nucleotides matching TRBD2. V shed 2 bases, J shed 8 bases, and the junction held 7 bases outside the gene matches. This CDR3 is built from 16 residues. The CDR3 is CASSLSGLAGMHEQFF. The CDR3 bases are TGTGCCAGCAGTTTATCTGGACTAGCGGGAATGCATGAGCAGTTCTTC.

This clonotype has only a few counts. The chain couples TRBV6-1 to TRBJ2-3; TRBD2 matches at 10 bases. V dropped 6 bases and J dropped 5; count of bases not matched to a gene: 8. CDR1 and CDR2 (germline): MNHNS, SASEGT. The CDR3 runs 15 residues. The CDR3 DNA sequence: TGTGCCAGCAGCGCGCTAGCGGGAGTTGGAGATACGCAGTATTTT. Protein product: CASSALAGVGDTQYF.

V usage is TRBV4-1 and J usage is TRBJ2-5; D is undetermined. V was clipped by 0 bases and J by 4 bases, with 9 bases between them. CDR3 size: 14 residues. Germline CDR1 reads MGHRA; CDR2 reads YSYEKL. CDR3 bases: TGCGCCAGCAGCCAAGATTGGGCTTCAGAGACCCAGTACTTC. Its protein is CASSQDWASETQYF.

The V gene is TRBV20-1, the J gene TRBJ2-5; 9 bases agree with TRBD2. Unmatched junction bases numbered 9, after V lost 6 bases and J lost 1 base. Germline V gene data show CDR1 as DFQATT and CDR2 as SNEGSKA (reference sequence). The CDR3 sequence is 15 residues long. The CDR3 sequence is CSADDGREGQETQYF. CDR3 coding DNA: TGCAGTGCGGATGATGGGCGGGAGGGCCAAGAGACCCAGTACTTC.